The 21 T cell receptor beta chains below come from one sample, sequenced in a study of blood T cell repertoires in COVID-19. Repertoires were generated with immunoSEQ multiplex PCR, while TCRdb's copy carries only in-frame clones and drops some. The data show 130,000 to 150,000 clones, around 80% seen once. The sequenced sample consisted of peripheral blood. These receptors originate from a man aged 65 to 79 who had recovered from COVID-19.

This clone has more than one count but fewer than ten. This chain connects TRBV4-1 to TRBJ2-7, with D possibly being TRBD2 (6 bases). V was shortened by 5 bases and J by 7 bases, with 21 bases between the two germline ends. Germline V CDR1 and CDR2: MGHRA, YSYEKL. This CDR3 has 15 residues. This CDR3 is CASSKEMGGRREQYF. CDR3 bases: TGCGCCAGCAGCAAGGAGATGGGGGGAAGGCGGGAGCAGTACTTC.

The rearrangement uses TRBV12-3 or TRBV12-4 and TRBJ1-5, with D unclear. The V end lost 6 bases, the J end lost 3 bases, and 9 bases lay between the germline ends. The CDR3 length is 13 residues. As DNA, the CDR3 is TGTGCCAGCAGACCGGGTTTCAATCAGCCCCAGCATTTT. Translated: CASRPGFNQPQHF.

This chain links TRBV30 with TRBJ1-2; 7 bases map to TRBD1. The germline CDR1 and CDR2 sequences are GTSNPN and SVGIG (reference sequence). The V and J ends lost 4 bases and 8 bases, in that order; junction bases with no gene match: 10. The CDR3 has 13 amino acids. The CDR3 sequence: CAWTRQGQVGYTF. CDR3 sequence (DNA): TGTGCCTGGACTAGACAGGGCCAGGTCGGCTACACCTTC.

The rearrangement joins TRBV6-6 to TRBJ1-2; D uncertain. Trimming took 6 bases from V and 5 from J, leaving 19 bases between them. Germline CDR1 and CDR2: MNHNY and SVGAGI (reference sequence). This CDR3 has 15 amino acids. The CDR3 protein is CASRTSYSGDYGYTF. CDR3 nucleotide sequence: TGTGCCAGCAGAACTAGTTATTCAGGAGATTATGGCTACACCTTC.

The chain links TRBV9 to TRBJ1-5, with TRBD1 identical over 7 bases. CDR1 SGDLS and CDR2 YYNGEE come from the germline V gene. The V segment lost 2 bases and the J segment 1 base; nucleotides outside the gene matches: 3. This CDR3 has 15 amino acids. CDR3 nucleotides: TGTGCCAGCAGCGTTGGGACAGAGAGCAATCAGCCCCAGCATTTT. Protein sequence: CASSVGTESNQPQHF.

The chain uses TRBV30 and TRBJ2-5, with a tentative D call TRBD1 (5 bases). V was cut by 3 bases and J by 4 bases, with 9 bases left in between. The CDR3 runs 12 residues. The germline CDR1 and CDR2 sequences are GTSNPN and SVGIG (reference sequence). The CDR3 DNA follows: TGTGCCTGGAGCAGGGTAGGAGAGACCCAGTACTTC. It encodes CAWSRVGETQYF.

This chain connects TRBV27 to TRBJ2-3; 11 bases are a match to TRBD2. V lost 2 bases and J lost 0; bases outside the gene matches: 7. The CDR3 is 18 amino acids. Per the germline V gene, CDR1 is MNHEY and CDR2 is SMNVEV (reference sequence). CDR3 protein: CASSLVLAGGLSTDTQYF. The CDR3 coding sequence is TGTGCCAGCAGTTTAGTCCTAGCGGGAGGTCTTAGCACAGATACGCAGTATTTT.

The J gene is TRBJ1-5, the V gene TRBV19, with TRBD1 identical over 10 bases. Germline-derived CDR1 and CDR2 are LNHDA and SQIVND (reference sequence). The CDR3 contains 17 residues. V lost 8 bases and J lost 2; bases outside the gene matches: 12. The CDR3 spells CASLRQGASFGNQPQHF. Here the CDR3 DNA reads TGTGCCAGTTTAAGACAGGGGGCGAGTTTTGGCAATCAGCCCCAGCATTTT.

The CDR3 sequence is CAWRRDSFPSGNTIYF. DNA of the CDR3: TGTGCCTGGAGGCGGGACAGCTTTCCCTCTGGAAACACCATATATTTT. The genes are TRBV30 and TRBJ1-3; 7 bases map to TRBD1. V lost 3 bases and J lost 0; bases outside the gene matches: 8. The CDR3 length is 16 residues. Germline lookup yields CDR1 GTSNPN and CDR2 SVGIG (reference sequence).

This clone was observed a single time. The CDR3 reads CASSERGQGVNEQFF. CDR3 DNA: TGTGCCAGCAGTGAAAGGGGACAGGGAGTAAATGAGCAGTTCTTC. V and J are TRBV2 and TRBJ2-1; 9 bases line up with TRBD1. Germline values: CDR1 SNHLY, CDR2 FYNNEI. The V segment lost 2 bases and the J segment 7 bases; nucleotides outside the gene matches: 6. The CDR3 covers 15 residues. The full variable domain, rest sourced from reference TRBV2 and TRBJ2-1, is EPEVTQTPSHQVTQMGQEVILRCVPISNHLYFYWYRQILGQKVEFLVSFYNNEISEKSEIFDDQFSVERPDGSNFTLKIRSTKLEDSAMYFCASSERGQGVNEQFFGPGTRLTVL.

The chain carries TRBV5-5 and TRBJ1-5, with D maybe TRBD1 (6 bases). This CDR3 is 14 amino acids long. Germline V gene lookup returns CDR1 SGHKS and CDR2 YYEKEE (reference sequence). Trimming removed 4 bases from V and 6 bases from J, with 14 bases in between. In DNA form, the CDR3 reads TGTGCCAGCAGCCCGTGGACAGAAATTCAGCCCCAGCATTTT. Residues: CASSPWTEIQPQHF.

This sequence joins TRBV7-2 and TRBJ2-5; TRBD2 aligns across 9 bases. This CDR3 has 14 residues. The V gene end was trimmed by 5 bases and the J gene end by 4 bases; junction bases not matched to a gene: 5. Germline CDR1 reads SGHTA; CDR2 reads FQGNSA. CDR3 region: CASSPELAGETQYF. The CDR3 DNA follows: TGTGCCAGCAGCCCTGAACTAGCGGGAGAGACCCAGTACTTC.

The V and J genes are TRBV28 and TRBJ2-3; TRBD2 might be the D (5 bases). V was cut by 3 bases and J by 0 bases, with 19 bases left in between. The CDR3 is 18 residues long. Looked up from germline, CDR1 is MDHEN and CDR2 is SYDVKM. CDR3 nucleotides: TGTGCCAGCAGTTTGGGGTTGTTGAGCGGCACTAGCACAGATACGCAGTATTTT. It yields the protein CASSLGLLSGTSTDTQYF.

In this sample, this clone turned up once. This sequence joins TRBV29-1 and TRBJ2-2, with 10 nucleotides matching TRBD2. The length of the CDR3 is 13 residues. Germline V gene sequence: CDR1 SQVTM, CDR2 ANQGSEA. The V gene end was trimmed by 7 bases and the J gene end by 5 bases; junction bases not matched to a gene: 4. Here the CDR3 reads CSAEAGGTGELFF. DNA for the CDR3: TGCAGCGCCGAAGCGGGAGGGACCGGGGAGCTGTTTTTT.

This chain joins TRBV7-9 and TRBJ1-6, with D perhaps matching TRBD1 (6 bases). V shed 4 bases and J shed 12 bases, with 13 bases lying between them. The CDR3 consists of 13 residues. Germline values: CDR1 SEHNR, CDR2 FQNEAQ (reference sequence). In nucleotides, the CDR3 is TGTGCCAGCAGCTCGGACAGTCCCGAACCCCTCCACTTT. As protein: CASSSDSPEPLHF. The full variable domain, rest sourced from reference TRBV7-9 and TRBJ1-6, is DTGVSQNPRHKITKRGQNVTFRCDPISEHNRLYWYRQTLGQGPEFLTYFQNEAQLEKSRLLSDRFSAERPKGSFSTLEIQRTEQGDSAMYLCASSSDSPEPLHFGNGTRLTVT.

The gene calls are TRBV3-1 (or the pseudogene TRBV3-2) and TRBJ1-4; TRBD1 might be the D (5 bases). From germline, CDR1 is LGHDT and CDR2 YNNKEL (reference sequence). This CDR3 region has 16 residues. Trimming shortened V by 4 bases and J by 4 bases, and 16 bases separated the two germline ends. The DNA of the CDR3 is TGTGCCAGCAGCCTCCCTGGGGCGGACAATAATGAAAAACTGTTTTTT. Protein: CASSLPGADNNEKLFF.

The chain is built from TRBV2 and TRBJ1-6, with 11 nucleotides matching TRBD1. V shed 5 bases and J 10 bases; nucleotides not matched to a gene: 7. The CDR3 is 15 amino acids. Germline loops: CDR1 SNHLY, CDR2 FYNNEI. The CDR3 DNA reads TGTGCCAGCAGTTTTGGGGGACAGGGGGACTCACCCCTCCACTTT. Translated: CASSFGGQGDSPLHF.

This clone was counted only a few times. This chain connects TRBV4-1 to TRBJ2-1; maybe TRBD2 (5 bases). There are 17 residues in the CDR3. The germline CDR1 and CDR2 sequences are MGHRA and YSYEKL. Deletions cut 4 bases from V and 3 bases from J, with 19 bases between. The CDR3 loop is CASSRTEGGQSYNEQFF. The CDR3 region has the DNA TGCGCCAGCAGCCGTACCGAGGGTGGGCAGAGCTACAATGAGCAGTTCTTC.

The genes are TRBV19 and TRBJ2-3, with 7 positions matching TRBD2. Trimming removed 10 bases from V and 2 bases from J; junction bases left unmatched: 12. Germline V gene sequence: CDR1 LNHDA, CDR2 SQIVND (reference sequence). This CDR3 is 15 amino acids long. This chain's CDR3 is CATPPRLAVTDTQYF. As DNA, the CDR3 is TGTGCCACCCCACCGAGGCTAGCGGTCACAGATACGCAGTATTTT.

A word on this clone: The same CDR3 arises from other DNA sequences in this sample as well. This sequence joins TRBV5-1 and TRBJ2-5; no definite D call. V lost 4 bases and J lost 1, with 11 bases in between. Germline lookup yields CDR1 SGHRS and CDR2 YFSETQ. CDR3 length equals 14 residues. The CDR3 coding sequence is TGCGCCAGCAGCCCCTCAGGTGCCCAAGAGACCCAGTACTTC. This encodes CASSPSGAQETQYF.

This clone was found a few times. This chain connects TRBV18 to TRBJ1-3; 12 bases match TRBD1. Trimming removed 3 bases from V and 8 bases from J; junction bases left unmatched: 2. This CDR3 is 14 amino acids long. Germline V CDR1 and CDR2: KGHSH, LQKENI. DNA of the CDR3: TGTGCCAGCTCACCCGGGACAGGGGGCGACACCATATATTTT. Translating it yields CASSPGTGGDTIYF.